The clone carrying this TCR beta chain was found a few times. A single record per CDR3 protein comes from TCRdb applying MiXCR to the 5' RACE reads. The sample has some 1,700,000 distinct CDR3 sequences, around a third seen once. The entry originates in a study of identical twins. The V gene's germline CDR1 is SGDLS and CDR2 YYNGEE. V lost 3 bases and J 4 bases, leaving 15 bases between the germline ends. The CDR3 runs to 15 residues. The chain uses TRBV9 and TRBJ2-3; no definite D call. This TCR derives from a newborn girl in good health. The material sequenced was cord blood. Here the CDR3 DNA reads TGTGCCAGCAGCGCGGGTAGAAGTCGGTCAGATACGCAGTATTTT. It codes for CASSAGRSRSDTQYF.